The T cell receptor (beta chain) described here comes from a study of blood T cell repertoires in COVID-19. For the study at large: Sites across the United States, Italy and Spain contributed samples from acute and convalescent COVID-19. T cells, B-cell-depleted T cells, or PBMCs provided the cDNA or gDNA that served as material.

Authors' analysis steps: Researchers report that nucleated cell counts were estimated from reference gene primer amplification. The repertoire was sequenced with immunoSEQ multiplex PCR; TCRdb's copy has only in-frame clones and lacks some. V and J calls plus clone size are reproduced from that table; the DNA served to infer D and trimming. Here the sample spans 90,000 to 150,000 clones, more than 75% being singletons. V shed 3 bases, J shed 4 bases, and the junction held 6 bases outside the gene matches. CDR1 is KGHSH and CDR2 is LQKENI in the germline V gene. This CDR3 is 15 amino acids long. The chain joins TRBV18 to TRBJ2-7, with 10 bases matching TRBD2. This clonotype originated in a man in his sixties with acute or convalescent COVID-19. Specimen: peripheral blood. CDR3 nucleotide sequence: TGTGCCAGCTCACCCCAACTAGCGGGGAGATACGAGCAGTACTTC. It translates to CASSPQLAGRYEQYF.